These 18 T cell receptor beta chains were sequenced from one sample in a study of T cells in localized non-small cell lung cancer. TCRdb keeps only in-frame clones here, not all; method: immunoSEQ multiplex PCR. The sample holds approximately 41,000 clones, about 85% seen once. The sequences come from peripheral blood, collected before any cancer treatment. These receptors came from a woman between 18 and 55 years old with stage III lung adenocarcinoma.

This chain uses TRBV5-6 with TRBJ2-3; TRBD2 aligns across 9 bases. This CDR3 spans 16 amino acids. Germline CDR1 is SGHDT and CDR2 is YYEEEE. The junction had 7 bases not matched to a gene; V was cut back by 2 bases and J by 3 bases. CDR3 in DNA: TGTGCCAGCAGCTTTTCCCCAGCGGGGGGTACAGATACGCAGTATTTT. This sequence encodes CASSFSPAGGTDTQYF.

The rearrangement uses TRBV18 and TRBJ1-5; 7 bases fit TRBD1. This CDR3 is 13 amino acids long. After removal of 5 bases from V and 6 bases from J, the junction contained 4 bases not matched to a gene. Germline loops: CDR1 KGHSH, CDR2 LQKENI. CDR3 DNA sequence: TGTGCCAGCTCAGAGGACAGGTCTCAGCCCCAGCATTTT. Its protein product is CASSEDRSQPQHF.

This chain uses TRBV27 with TRBJ2-3, with 9 bases identical to TRBD2. The CDR3 sequence is 15 residues long. V was pared by 5 bases and J by 2 bases, with 5 bases of the junction left unmatched. The V gene's germline CDR1 is MNHEY and CDR2 SMNVEV (reference sequence). The CDR3 nucleotides read TGTGCCAGCAGTACGGGACTAGCTGTCACAGATACGCAGTATTTT. It is translated as CASSTGLAVTDTQYF.

The rearrangement joins TRBV18 to TRBJ2-2; no firm D call. Germline V CDR1 and CDR2: KGHSH, LQKENI. V was trimmed by 3 bases and J by 3 bases, leaving 14 bases between them. CDR3 length equals 16 residues. CDR3 residues: CASSPIVVIDTGELFF. The CDR3, as DNA: TGTGCCAGCTCACCTATCGTGGTCATAGACACCGGGGAGCTGTTTTTT.

This clone is a singleton in its sample. The J gene is TRBJ2-2, the V gene TRBV7-8; TRBD1 matches 10 bases. Germline loops: CDR1 SGHVS, CDR2 FQNEAQ. The CDR3 covers 15 residues. V was pared by 5 bases and J by 6 bases, with 6 bases of the junction left unmatched. In DNA form, the CDR3 reads TGTGCCAGCAGCCAGCGGACAGGGGGAGCCGGGGAGCTGTTTTTT. Protein sequence: CASSQRTGGAGELFF. Based on the CDR3 plus reference TRBV7-8 and TRBJ2-2, the full variable domain is GAGVSQSPRYKVAKRGQDVALRCDPISGHVSLFWYQQALGQGPEFLTYFQNEAQLDKSGLPSDRFFAERPEGSVSTLKIQRTQQEDSAVYLCASSQRTGGAGELFFGEGSRLTVL.

The DNA of the CDR3 is TGCGCCAGCAGCCAGGGACAGGGCTCCTACGAGCAGTACTTC. Translating it yields CASSQGQGSYEQYF. The chain employs TRBV4-1 and TRBJ2-7; 9 bases are a match to TRBD1. CDR1 is MGHRA, CDR2 YSYEKL, per germline. This CDR3 has 14 residues. V lost 3 bases to trimming and J lost 0 bases; unmatched junction nucleotides: 0.

The V call is TRBV7-9, the J call TRBJ2-3, with TRBD2 matching over 9 bases. Germline V gives CDR1 SEHNR, CDR2 FQNEAQ (reference sequence). The CDR3 has 18 amino acids. Trimming at V came to 5 bases and at J to 0 bases, leaving 12 bases not matched to a gene. CDR3 sequence reads: CASSNGPSGASSTDTQYF. CDR3 in DNA: TGTGCCAGCAGCAACGGGCCTAGCGGGGCTTCAAGCACAGATACGCAGTATTTT. The full variable domain, completed using reference TRBV7-9 and TRBJ2-3, is DTGVSQNPRHKITKRGQNVTFRCDPISEHNRLYWYRQTLGQGPEFLTYFQNEAQLEKSRLLSDRFSAERPKGSFSTLEIQRTEQGDSAMYLCASSNGPSGASSTDTQYFGPGTRLTVL.

The chain couples TRBV7-9 to TRBJ2-3; D is undetermined. This CDR3 region has 13 residues. The V gene lost 5 bases and the J gene lost 5 bases, with 11 bases spanning the gap. Germline values: CDR1 SEHNR, CDR2 FQNEAQ (reference sequence). DNA of the CDR3: TGTGCCAGCAGCCGCATAGAGGAAGATACGCAGTATTTT. Protein product: CASSRIEEDTQYF. Variable domain in full (rest from reference TRBV7-9 and TRBJ2-3): DTGVSQNPRHKITKRGQNVTFRCDPISEHNRLYWYRQTLGQGPEFLTYFQNEAQLEKSRLLSDRFSAERPKGSFSTLEIQRTEQGDSAMYLCASSRIEEDTQYFGPGTRLTVL.

J is TRBJ1-5 and V is TRBV6-1; a possible D gene is TRBD1 (6 bases). The CDR3 loop spans 14 amino acids. Germline V lookup: CDR1 MNHNS, CDR2 SASEGT. V lost 8 bases, J lost 0 bases, and 11 bases lay in between. As DNA, the CDR3 is TGTGCCAGCTGGGACATACCTAGCAATCAGCCCCAGCATTTT. This encodes CASWDIPSNQPQHF.

This clone was seen once. The chain joins TRBV18 to TRBJ1-4; D ambiguous. Germline V CDR1 and CDR2: KGHSH, LQKENI. V gave up 3 bases and J gave up 8 bases, with 7 bases separating them. This CDR3 has 12 amino acids. CDR3 bases: TGTGCCAGCTCACCGCGAGACGAAAAACTGTTTTTT. Translating it yields CASSPRDEKLFF.

The chain employs TRBV30 and TRBJ1-2, with D uncertain. From germline, CDR1 is GTSNPN and CDR2 SVGIG (reference sequence). The CDR3 is 13 amino acids. The ends were cut back, 0 bases at V and 7 bases at J, with 12 bases in the middle. Here the CDR3 DNA reads TGTGCCTGGAGTGTAAGGGCAGCCACTGGCTACACCTTC. Amino acids: CAWSVRAATGYTF.

The chain uses TRBV6-1 and TRBJ2-7; D could derive from TRBD1 or TRBD2 (5 bases each). V was pared by 5 bases and J by 4 bases, with 18 bases between. CDR3 length equals 15 residues. Germline-derived CDR1 and CDR2 are MNHNS and SASEGT. This CDR3 is CASSLEHGTIYEQYF. CDR3 nucleotides: TGTGCCAGCAGTCTAGAACATGGGACCATTTACGAGCAGTACTTC.

V gene TRBV5-4 combines with J gene TRBJ2-2; 8 bases align to TRBD1. V was clipped by 1 base and J by 4 bases; unmatched bases: 3. Germline CDR1 is SGHNT and CDR2 is YYREEE (reference sequence). This CDR3 has 15 amino acids. This CDR3 reads CASSLQGAFTGELFF. Written as DNA, the CDR3 is TGTGCCAGCAGCTTGCAGGGGGCCTTCACCGGGGAGCTGTTTTTT.

This rearrangement joins TRBV11-1 to TRBJ1-2; 8 bases are shared with TRBD1. V lost 4 bases and J lost 10; bases outside the gene matches: 11. Germline V gene sequence: CDR1 SGHAT, CDR2 FQDESV (reference sequence). The CDR3 is made up of 14 amino acids. The CDR3 sequence: CASSSRTGPWDYTF. For the CDR3, the DNA is TGTGCCAGCAGCTCTCGGACAGGGCCGTGGGACTACACCTTC. Using reference TRBV11-1 and TRBJ1-2 for the parts outside the CDR3, the full variable domain is EAEVAQSPRYKITEKSQAVAFWCDPISGHATLYWYRQILGQGPELLVQFQDESVVDDSQLPKDRFSAERLKGVDSTLKIQPAELGDSAMYLCASSSRTGPWDYTFGSGTRLTVV.

The chain recombines TRBV29-1 with TRBJ2-7, with 8 positions matching TRBD2. J gave up 2 bases and V 7 bases, and 4 bases lay outside the gene matches. CDR1 and CDR2 from the germline V gene are SQVTM and ANQGSEA. CDR3 length: 12 amino acids. The CDR3 region has the DNA TGCAGCGCCCAACTAGCGGCCTACGAGCAGTACTTC. Translated: CSAQLAAYEQYF.

V usage is TRBV9 and J usage is TRBJ2-1, with TRBD2 identical over 8 bases. Germline V gives CDR1 SGDLS, CDR2 YYNGEE. V trimming: 3 bases; J trimming: 6 bases; junction bases outside the gene matches: 14. This CDR3 is built from 17 residues. CDR3 DNA: TGTGCCAGCAGCGCCAGAGTAGAGGGACTAGTATTCAATGAGCAGTTCTTC. Residues: CASSARVEGLVFNEQFF.

Only a few counts were recorded for this clone. The DNA for the CDR3 is TGCGCCGCGAGAAGGGACAGGGGAGGAGAAAAACTGTTTTTT. Amino acid sequence: CAARRDRGGEKLFF. This chain links TRBV5-1 with TRBJ1-4; 10 bases are a match to TRBD1. V dropped 10 bases and J dropped 8; count of bases not matched to a gene: 11. Germline assignment: CDR1 SGHRS and CDR2 YFSETQ. This CDR3 contains 14 residues.

The gene calls are TRBV6-5 and TRBJ2-7, with a tentative D call TRBD1 (6 bases). V was trimmed by 6 bases and J by 2 bases, leaving 17 bases between them. The CDR3 has 15 residues. The germline gives CDR1 MNHEY, CDR2 SVGAGI. CDR3 sequence: CASRVDQGRTYEQYF. The CDR3 DNA sequence: TGTGCCAGCAGGGTCGACCAGGGGCGGACCTACGAGCAGTACTTC.